One sample yielded the 11 T cell receptor beta chains listed below, sequenced in a study of T-cell memory formation after mild COVID-19. TCRdb called the 5' RACE reads again in MiXCR, with one record for every CDR3 protein. The profile shows roughly 160,000 distinct CDR3 sequences, roughly 10% of them singletons. Input material: PBMCs or a T cell subset sorted from them (not recorded which). Every receptor here comes from a man aged 18-30 years who had mild COVID-19 (a few samples of this study predate the infection). Cell type and time point are not known.

This clonotype came up a few times. The chain links TRBV20-1 to TRBJ2-1, with D possibly matching TRBD2 (6 bases). V was clipped by 2 bases and J by 8 bases, with 19 bases between them. CDR1 DFQATT and CDR2 SNEGSKA come from the germline V gene (reference sequence). The CDR3 runs to 15 residues. This CDR3 reads CSARPLAPILDEQFF. DNA of the CDR3: TGCAGTGCTAGACCACTAGCCCCCATTTTGGATGAGCAGTTCTTC.

In its sample, this clonotype was seen a few times. The V gene is TRBV25-1, the J gene TRBJ2-3, with 10 nucleotides matching TRBD2. V trimming: 4 bases; J trimming: 2 bases; junction bases outside the gene matches: 12. In germline, CDR1 is MGHDK, CDR2 SYGVNS. This CDR3 has 18 amino acids. As DNA, the CDR3 is TGTGCCAGCAGTGCCGTGGCTGGCAGCGGGGGGGTCACAGATACGCAGTATTTT. Protein: CASSAVAGSGGVTDTQYF.

The J gene is TRBJ1-2, the V gene TRBV5-4; D remains ambiguous. The length of the CDR3 is 13 residues. V was shortened by 5 bases and J by 2 bases, with 10 bases between the two germline ends. From germline, CDR1 is SGHNT and CDR2 YYREEE (reference sequence). The DNA of the CDR3 is TGTGCCAGCAGTTCTGACGGGAACTATGGCTACACCTTC. Amino acids: CASSSDGNYGYTF.

This clonotype was counted between two and nine times. The V gene is TRBV3-1, the J gene TRBJ1-1; no clear D. The germline V and J ends were trimmed by 4 bases and 3 bases, with 9 bases remaining between them. CDR1 and CDR2 from the germline V gene are LGHDT and YNNKEL (reference sequence). The CDR3 runs to 13 residues. The CDR3 is CASSLTVDTEAFF. DNA of the CDR3: TGTGCCAGCAGCCTTACAGTGGACACTGAAGCTTTCTTT.

This clonotype turned up a few times. The chain is built from TRBV7-3 and TRBJ2-5; D may be TRBD1 or TRBD2 (5 bases each). From germline, CDR1 is SGHTA and CDR2 FQGTGA. Trimming took 5 bases from V and 4 from J, leaving 17 bases between them. The CDR3 totals 15 residues. The CDR3 protein is CASSLGTNQGETQYF. In nucleotides, the CDR3 is TGTGCCAGCAGCCTCGGGACCAACCAGGGAGAGACCCAGTACTTC.

This clonotype turned up a few times. J is TRBJ2-3 and V is TRBV4-1, with D hard to call. The CDR3 sequence is 16 residues long. V lost 0 bases to trimming and J lost 2 bases, with 12 bases between them. Germline V gene lookup returns CDR1 MGHRA and CDR2 YSYEKL. DNA of the CDR3: TGCGCCAGCAGCCAAGAGACGTATCCGAACACAGATACGCAGTATTTT. Translating it yields CASSQETYPNTDTQYF.

This chain connects TRBV25-1 to TRBJ1-3; D gene unclear. Germline assignment: CDR1 MGHDK and CDR2 SYGVNS. The CDR3 runs to 15 residues. The germline V and J ends were trimmed by 6 bases and 4 bases, with 16 bases remaining between them. The CDR3 reads CASSLGGTVGNTIYF. The CDR3 bases are TGTGCCAGCAGCCTAGGTGGCACTGTAGGAAACACCATATATTTT.

This clonotype was counted at least ten times. The rearrangement uses TRBV5-5 and TRBJ1-3; D not resolved. V dropped 4 bases and J dropped 0 bases, with 11 bases sitting between them. The CDR3 runs 15 residues. Germline CDR1 SGHKS, CDR2 YYEKEE (reference sequence). CDR3 nucleotides: TGTGCCAGCAGCCCCGACCCTCACTCTGGAAACACCATATATTTT. It is translated as CASSPDPHSGNTIYF.

The V call is TRBV7-6, the J call TRBJ2-5, with D possibly being TRBD1 (6 bases). This CDR3 is built from 13 residues. CDR1 and CDR2 (germline): SGHVS, FNYEAQ. The V end was cut by 5 bases, the J end by 2 bases, with 9 bases between. The CDR3 DNA is TGTGCCAGCAGCGAAGGGACACAAGAGACCCAGTACTTC. Its translation is CASSEGTQETQYF.

The chain recombines TRBV14 with TRBJ2-5; perhaps TRBD1 as D (6 bases). Trimming shortened V by 5 bases and J by 1 base, and 14 bases separated the two germline ends. The CDR3 runs to 15 residues. The germline V gene has CDR1 SGHDN and CDR2 FVKESK. The CDR3 DNA sequence: TGTGCCAGCAGCTACTTCAGGGGACCCCAAGAGACCCAGTACTTC. Its translation: CASSYFRGPQETQYF.

This clonotype was observed a few times. V usage is TRBV7-8 and J usage is TRBJ2-2; D not resolved. The V end was cut by 6 bases, the J end by 5 bases, with 10 bases between. There are 13 residues in the CDR3. Germline V gene sequence: CDR1 SGHVS, CDR2 FQNEAQ. CDR3 loop: CASRPIRTGELFF. The CDR3 nucleotides read TGTGCCAGCAGGCCAATTAGAACCGGGGAGCTGTTTTTT.